This TCR beta chain was profiled in a study of blood T cell repertoires in COVID-19. On the study more broadly: Donors in the United States, Italy and Spain gave samples during acute or convalescent COVID-19. Nucleic acid was either cDNA or gDNA, and it came from T cells, B-cell-depleted T cells, or PBMCs.

V shed 0 bases, J shed 7 bases, and the junction held 4 bases outside the gene matches. The CDR3 length is 15 residues. CDR1 and CDR2 (germline): SGHRS, YFSETQ. This clone was observed a few times. Original data processing: Amplification with reference gene primers provided the estimates of nucleated cell counts. Method: immunoSEQ multiplex PCR; TCRdb's copy keeps in-frame clones and lacks some. The V and J calls and clone size come from that table; D and trimming were worked out from the DNA. The sample contains about 120,000 clones, over 60% of which appear only once. This TCR derives from a man aged 65 to 79 with acute or convalescent COVID-19. This sequence joins TRBV5-1 and TRBJ1-4, with TRBD1 matching over 9 bases. The sample comprised peripheral blood. The CDR3 DNA reads as TGCGCCAGCAGCTTGGCTGGGACAGGGAGTGAAAAACTGTTTTTT. Its translation is CASSLAGTGSEKLFF.